The 15 T cell receptor beta chains in this list originate from one sample, sequenced in a study of T cells after yellow fever vaccination. TCRdb redid the calling of the 5' RACE reads with MiXCR, one entry per CDR3 protein. In the table there are about 340,000 distinct CDR3 sequences, over 8% of which are singletons. The sample consisted of PBMCs, taken on the day of the first yellow fever vaccination. The source of these receptors is a man between 18 and 35 years old who received the YFV17D yellow fever vaccine.

The sample holds a few counts of this clonotype. The chain combines TRBV18 with TRBJ1-2, with D maybe TRBD1 (6 bases). This CDR3 has 16 amino acids. The V and J ends lost 2 bases and 0 bases respectively, with 13 bases between them. CDR1 is KGHSH, CDR2 LQKENI, per germline. CDR3 in amino acids: CASSPILGQTNYGYTF. In DNA, the CDR3 is TGTGCCAGCTCACCAATACTGGGACAAACTAACTATGGCTACACCTTC.

At least ten counts were recorded for this clonotype. This chain links TRBV12-3 or TRBV12-4 with TRBJ1-5; D unclear. The germline V and J ends were trimmed by 10 bases and 6 bases, with 16 bases remaining between them. CDR3 length equals 13 residues. CDR3 residues: CAIAAGEGQPQHF. The CDR3 region has the DNA TGTGCCATTGCCGCGGGTGAGGGTCAGCCCCAGCATTTT.

This clonotype has a count of ten or more. The CDR3 DNA follows: TGTGCCAGCAGTGGTACCGATGAGCAGTTCTTC. It encodes CASSGTDEQFF. The chain recombines TRBV25-1 with TRBJ2-1; D is unclear. V gave up 4 bases and J gave up 8 bases, with 6 bases separating them. In germline, CDR1 is MGHDK, CDR2 SYGVNS. The CDR3 has 11 amino acids.

As for this clonotype: An end of the junction does not agree with germline; a read error may underlie this. This rearrangement joins TRBV12-3 or TRBV12-4 to TRBJ1-5; a possible D gene is TRBD1 (5 bases). This CDR3 is built from 17 residues. The CDR3 loop is CASSLAMGMRGNQHQHF. CDR3 in DNA: TGTGCCAGCAGTTTAGCGATGGGGATGAGGGGCAATCAGCACCAGCATTTT.

V is TRBV7-9 and J is TRBJ2-2, with D perhaps matching TRBD1 or TRBD2 (6 bases each). Germline CDR1 and CDR2: SEHNR and FQNEAQ (reference sequence). Trimming left V 5 bases short and J 6 bases short, with 16 bases between. The CDR3 sequence is 15 residues long. The CDR3 DNA sequence: TGTGCCAGCAGCCAAGAGGAGGGGGTGGCCGGGGAGCTGTTTTTT. It translates to CASSQEEGVAGELFF.

At least ten counts were recorded for this clonotype. This sequence joins TRBV6-5 and TRBJ1-1; D ambiguous. Germline lookup yields CDR1 MNHEY and CDR2 SVGAGI. The V end was cut by 0 bases, the J end by 8 bases, with 16 bases between. The length of the CDR3 is 15 residues. The CDR3 DNA reads as TGTGCCAGCAGTTACTCGAGACGGGTAGACGCCGAAGCTTTCTTT. Protein: CASSYSRRVDAEAFF.

This sequence joins TRBV29-1 and TRBJ2-4; D gene ambiguous. With 1 base removed from V and 0 bases from J, the gap between germline ends came to 10 bases. CDR3 length: 15 amino acids. CDR1 and CDR2 from the germline V gene are SQVTM and ANQGSEA. As DNA, the CDR3 is TGCAGCGTTGAAGTCCCGACGAGAGCCAAAAACATTCAGTACTTC. It translates to CSVEVPTRAKNIQYF.

This clonotype has at least ten counts. This chain connects TRBV15 to TRBJ1-5; D gene ambiguous. The CDR3 runs to 12 residues. The V gene's germline CDR1 is LNHNV and CDR2 YYDKDF (reference sequence). The V end was cut by 0 bases, the J end by 7 bases, with 4 bases between. The CDR3 spells CATSRDNQPQHF. Written as DNA, the CDR3 is TGTGCCACCAGCAGAGATAACCAGCCCCAGCATTTT.

V and J are TRBV11-2 and TRBJ1-1; no clear D gene. Trimming took 5 bases from V and 11 from J, leaving 18 bases between them. CDR1 is SGHAT and CDR2 is FQNNGV in the germline V gene. The CDR3 length is 13 residues. The DNA for the CDR3 is TGTGCCAGCAGCCCTCCTAGGGCCGGGGAGGCTTTCTTT. Translation gives CASSPPRAGEAFF.

This clonotype was seen more than once but under ten times. This rearrangement joins TRBV5-1 to TRBJ1-4; 8 nucleotides align to TRBD1. Looked up from germline, CDR1 is SGHRS and CDR2 is YFSETQ. CDR3 length equals 15 residues. V gave up 0 bases and J gave up 8 bases; unmatched junction bases: 6. CDR3 sequence: CASSLDTGGGEKLFF. For the CDR3, the DNA is TGCGCCAGCAGCTTGGATACAGGGGGAGGAGAAAAACTGTTTTTT.

This clonotype turned up a few times. The V and J genes are TRBV5-1 and TRBJ2-4, with no clear D. Germline V gene lookup returns CDR1 SGHRS and CDR2 YFSETQ. V lost 0 bases, J lost 7 bases, and 14 bases lay in between. This CDR3 contains 15 residues. CDR3 bases: TGCGCCAGCAGCTTGGACCTAAACATCGGGAACATTCAGTACTTC. This codes for CASSLDLNIGNIQYF.

This clonotype was detected a few times. The rearrangement links TRBV4-2 to TRBJ1-2, with a weak D call TRBD1 (6 bases). The CDR3 is 17 residues long. In germline, CDR1 is LGHNA, CDR2 YNFKEQ. V was trimmed by 1 base and J by 1 base, leaving 16 bases between them. For the CDR3, the DNA is TGTGCCAGCAGCCAAGGGCCTCGCGGGACAAGTAACTATGGCTACACCTTC. The encoded protein is CASSQGPRGTSNYGYTF.

CDR3 DNA: TGTGCCAGCTCACCCGGGATGCTCGGGGCCGTTTACAATGAGCAGTTCTTC. It is translated as CASSPGMLGAVYNEQFF. The J gene is TRBJ2-1, the V gene TRBV18, with D perhaps matching TRBD1 or TRBD2 (5 bases each). Trimming took 3 bases from V and 4 from J, leaving 19 bases between them. Per the germline V gene, CDR1 is KGHSH and CDR2 is LQKENI. This CDR3 contains 17 residues.

This clonotype turned up a few times. The CDR3 bases are TGTGCCAGCAGCTTAAAGGGGACCGACGAGCAGTACGTC. Translating gives CASSLKGTDEQYV. The V and J genes are TRBV7-2 and TRBJ2-7, with D possibly being TRBD1 or TRBD2 (5 bases each). Germline CDR1 reads SGHTA; CDR2 reads FQGNSA. The CDR3 is 13 residues long. Trimming removed 2 bases from V and 5 bases from J, with 10 bases in between.

This clonotype was observed at least ten times. The V gene is TRBV5-1, the J gene TRBJ2-7; tentatively, D is TRBD2 (5 bases). This CDR3 spans 14 amino acids. V lost 4 bases, J lost 6 bases, and 17 bases lay in between. The germline V gene encodes CDR1 SGHRS and CDR2 YFSETQ. CDR3 sequence: CASSDGVVGVEQYF. CDR3 bases: TGCGCCAGCAGCGATGGCGTAGTCGGGGTCGAGCAGTACTTC.